The T cell receptor (beta chain) described here comes from a study of cytomegalovirus exposure and HLA in healthy donors. Study-level results: The only immune exposure information that was available was CMV serostatus.

About this clone itself: Its target is not known.

The primer mix had 60 Vbeta and 13 Jbeta primers. Using immunoSEQ multiplex PCR, the repertoire was profiled, and TCRdb retains in-frame clones only, with some absent. The sample consists of tens of thousands of clones, over 70% of them appearing once. With 0 bases removed from V and 3 bases from J, the gap between germline ends came to 4 bases. The CDR3 consists of 12 residues. Germline V gene lookup returns CDR1 GTSNPN and CDR2 SVGIG (reference sequence). J is TRBJ2-3 and V is TRBV30; D is undetermined. The receptor was isolated from a girl aged 2 to 10 in good health and CMV-seropositive. The sequencing input was PBMCs. In nucleotides, the CDR3 is TGTGCCTGGAGTGTACGGACAGATACGCAGTATTTT. It translates to CAWSVRTDTQYF. The entire variable domain, with the rest obtained from reference TRBV30 and TRBJ2-3, is as follows: SQTIHQWPATLVQPVGSPLSLECTVEGTSNPNLYWYRQAAGRGLQLLFYSVGIGQISSEVPQNLSASRPQDRQFILSSKKLLLSDSGFYLCAWSVRTDTQYFGPGTRLTVL.